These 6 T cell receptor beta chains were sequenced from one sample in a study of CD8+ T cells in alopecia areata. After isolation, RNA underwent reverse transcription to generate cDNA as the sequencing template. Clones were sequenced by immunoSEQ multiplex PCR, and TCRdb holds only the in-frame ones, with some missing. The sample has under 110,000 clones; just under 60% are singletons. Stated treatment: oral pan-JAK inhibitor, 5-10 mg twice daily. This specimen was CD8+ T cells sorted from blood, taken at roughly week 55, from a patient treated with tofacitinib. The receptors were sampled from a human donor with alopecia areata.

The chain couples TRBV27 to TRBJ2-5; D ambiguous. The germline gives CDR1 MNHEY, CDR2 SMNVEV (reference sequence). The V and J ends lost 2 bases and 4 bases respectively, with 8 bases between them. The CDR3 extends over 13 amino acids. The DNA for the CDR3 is TGTGCCAGCAGTTTAGTTTGGAGAGAGACCCAGTACTTC. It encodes CASSLVWRETQYF.

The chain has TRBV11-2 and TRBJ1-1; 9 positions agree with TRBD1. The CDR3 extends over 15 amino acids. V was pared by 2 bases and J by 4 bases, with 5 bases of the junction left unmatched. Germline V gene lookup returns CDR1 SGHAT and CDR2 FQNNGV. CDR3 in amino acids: CASSLSRTGVTEAFF. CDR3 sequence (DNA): TGTGCCAGCAGCTTAAGTAGGACAGGGGTCACTGAAGCTTTCTTT.

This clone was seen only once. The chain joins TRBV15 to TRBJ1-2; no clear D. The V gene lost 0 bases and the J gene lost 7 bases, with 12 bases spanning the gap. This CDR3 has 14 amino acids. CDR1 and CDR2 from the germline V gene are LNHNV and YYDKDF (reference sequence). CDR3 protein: CATSRDPGEGGYTF. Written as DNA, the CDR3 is TGTGCCACCAGCAGAGATCCCGGGGAGGGTGGCTACACCTTC.

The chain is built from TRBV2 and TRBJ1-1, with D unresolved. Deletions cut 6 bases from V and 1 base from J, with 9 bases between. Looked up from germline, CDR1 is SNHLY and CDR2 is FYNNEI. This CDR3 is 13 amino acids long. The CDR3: CASRQTANTEAFF. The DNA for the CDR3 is TGTGCCAGCAGGCAAACAGCGAACACTGAAGCTTTCTTT.

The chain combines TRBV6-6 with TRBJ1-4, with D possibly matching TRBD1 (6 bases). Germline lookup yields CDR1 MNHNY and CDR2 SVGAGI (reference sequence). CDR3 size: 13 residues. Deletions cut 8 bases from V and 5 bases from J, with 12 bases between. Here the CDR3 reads CASHRDTNEKLFF. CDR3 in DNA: TGTGCCAGCCACCGGGACACGAATGAAAAACTGTTTTTT.

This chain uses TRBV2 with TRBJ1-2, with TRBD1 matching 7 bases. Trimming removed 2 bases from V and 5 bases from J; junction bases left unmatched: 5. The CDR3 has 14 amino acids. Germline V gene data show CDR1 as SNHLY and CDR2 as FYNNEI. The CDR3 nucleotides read TGTGCCAGCAGTGAATCGACAGGGATATATGGCTACACCTTC. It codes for CASSESTGIYGYTF.